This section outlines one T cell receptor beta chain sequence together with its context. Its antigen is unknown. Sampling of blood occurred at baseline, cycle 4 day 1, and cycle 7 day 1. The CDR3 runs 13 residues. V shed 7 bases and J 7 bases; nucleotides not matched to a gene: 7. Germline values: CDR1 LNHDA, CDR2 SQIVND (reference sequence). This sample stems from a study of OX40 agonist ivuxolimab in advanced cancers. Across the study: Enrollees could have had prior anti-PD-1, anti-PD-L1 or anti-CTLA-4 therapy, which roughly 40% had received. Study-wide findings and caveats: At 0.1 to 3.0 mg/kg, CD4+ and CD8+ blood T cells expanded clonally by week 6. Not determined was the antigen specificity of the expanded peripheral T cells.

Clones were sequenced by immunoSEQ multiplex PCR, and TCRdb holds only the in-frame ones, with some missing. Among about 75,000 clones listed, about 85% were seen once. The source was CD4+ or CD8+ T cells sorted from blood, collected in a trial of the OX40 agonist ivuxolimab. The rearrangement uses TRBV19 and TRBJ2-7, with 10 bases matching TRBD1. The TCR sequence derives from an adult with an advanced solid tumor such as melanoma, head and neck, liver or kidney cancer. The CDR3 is CASTRTGGGEQYF. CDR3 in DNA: TGTGCCAGTACAAGGACAGGGGGGGGAGAGCAGTACTTC.